This paragraph covers one TCR beta chain sequence. V shed 4 bases and J 1 base; nucleotides not matched to a gene: 7. The CDR3 sequence is 17 residues long. CDR1 and CDR2 (germline): SGHRS, YFSETQ. This record belongs to a study of patients and donors after allogeneic stem cell transplantation. TCRdb analysed the RT-PCR reads with MiXCR anew, one entry per CDR3 protein. This sample carries some 880,000 distinct CDR3 sequences, roughly 18% of them seen once, and the ten largest clones take roughly 6.4%. The rearrangement uses TRBV5-1 and TRBJ2-2; 10 bases map to TRBD2. This receptor was taken from a human donor who was either an allogeneic HSCT recipient or a stem cell or donor lymphocyte infusion donor (not recorded which). It is not recorded whose cells these are; they may come from a transplant donor. The sequenced material came from blood, either unsorted or a sorted T cell fraction (not recorded which). As DNA, the CDR3 is TGCGCCAGCAGCAAGCTCTCTAGCGGGGGGAACACCGGGGAGCTGTTTTTT. Its protein product is CASSKLSSGGNTGELFF.